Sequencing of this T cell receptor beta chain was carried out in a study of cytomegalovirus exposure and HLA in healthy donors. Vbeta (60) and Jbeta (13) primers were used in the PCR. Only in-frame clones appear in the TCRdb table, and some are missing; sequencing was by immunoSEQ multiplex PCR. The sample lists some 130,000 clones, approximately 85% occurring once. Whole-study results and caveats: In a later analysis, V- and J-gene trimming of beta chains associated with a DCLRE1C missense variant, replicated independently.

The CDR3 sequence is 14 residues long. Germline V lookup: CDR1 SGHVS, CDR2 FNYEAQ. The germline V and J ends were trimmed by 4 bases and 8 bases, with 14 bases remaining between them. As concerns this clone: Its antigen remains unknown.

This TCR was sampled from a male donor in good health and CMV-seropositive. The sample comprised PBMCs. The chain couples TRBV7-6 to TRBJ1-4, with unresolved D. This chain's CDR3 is CASSSQSSGEKLFF. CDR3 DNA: TGTGCCAGCAGCTCTCAATCGAGCGGGGAAAAACTGTTTTTT.